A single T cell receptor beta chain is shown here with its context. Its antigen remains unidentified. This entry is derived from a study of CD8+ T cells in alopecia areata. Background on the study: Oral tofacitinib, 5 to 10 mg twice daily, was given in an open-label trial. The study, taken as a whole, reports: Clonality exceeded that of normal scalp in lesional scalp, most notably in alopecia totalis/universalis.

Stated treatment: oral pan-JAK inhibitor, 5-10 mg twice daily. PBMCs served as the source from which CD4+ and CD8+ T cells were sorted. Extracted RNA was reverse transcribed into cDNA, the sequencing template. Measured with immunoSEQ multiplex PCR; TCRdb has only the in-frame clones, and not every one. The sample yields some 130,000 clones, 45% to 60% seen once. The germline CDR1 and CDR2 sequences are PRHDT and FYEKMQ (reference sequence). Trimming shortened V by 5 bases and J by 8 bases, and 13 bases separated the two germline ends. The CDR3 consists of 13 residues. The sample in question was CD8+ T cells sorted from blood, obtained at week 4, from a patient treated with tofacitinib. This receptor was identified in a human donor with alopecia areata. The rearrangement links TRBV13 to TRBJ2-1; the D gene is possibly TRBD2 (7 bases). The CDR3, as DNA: TGTGCCAGCAGCCCCCCGGGGGGCCATGAGCAGTTCTTC. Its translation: CASSPPGGHEQFF.